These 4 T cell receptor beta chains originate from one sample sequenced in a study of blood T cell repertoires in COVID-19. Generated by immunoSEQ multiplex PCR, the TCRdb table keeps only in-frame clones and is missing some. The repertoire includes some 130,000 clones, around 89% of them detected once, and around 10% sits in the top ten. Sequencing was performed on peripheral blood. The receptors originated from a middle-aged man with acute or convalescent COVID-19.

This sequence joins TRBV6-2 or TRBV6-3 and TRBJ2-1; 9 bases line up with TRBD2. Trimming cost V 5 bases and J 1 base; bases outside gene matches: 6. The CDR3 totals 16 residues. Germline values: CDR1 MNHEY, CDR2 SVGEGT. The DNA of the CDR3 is TGTGCCAGCAGTACCCGACTAGCGGTTTCCTACAATGAGCAGTTCTTC. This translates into CASSTRLAVSYNEQFF.

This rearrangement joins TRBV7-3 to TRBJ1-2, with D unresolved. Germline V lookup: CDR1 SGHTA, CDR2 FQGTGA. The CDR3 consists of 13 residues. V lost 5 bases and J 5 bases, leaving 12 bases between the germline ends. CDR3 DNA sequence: TGTGCCAGCAGCCCGACCGGAGATTATGGCTACACCTTC. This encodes CASSPTGDYGYTF.

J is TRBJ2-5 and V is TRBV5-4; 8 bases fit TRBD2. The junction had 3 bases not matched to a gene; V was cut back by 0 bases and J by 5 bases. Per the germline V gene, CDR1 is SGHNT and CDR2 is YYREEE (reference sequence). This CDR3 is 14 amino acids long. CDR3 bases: TGTGCCAGCAGCTTGGAGCGGGGGCTGGAGACCCAGTACTTC. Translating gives CASSLERGLETQYF. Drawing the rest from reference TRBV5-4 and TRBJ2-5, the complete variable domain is ETGVTQSPTHLIKTRGQQVTLRCSSQSGHNTVSWYQQALGQGPQFIFQYYREEENGRGNFPPRFSGLQFPNYSSELNVNALELDDSALYLCASSLERGLETQYFGPGTRLLVL.

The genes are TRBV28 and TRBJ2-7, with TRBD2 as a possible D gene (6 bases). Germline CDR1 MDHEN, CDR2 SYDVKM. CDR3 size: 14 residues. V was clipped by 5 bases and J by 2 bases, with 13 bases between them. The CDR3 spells CASSPGVGTYEQYF. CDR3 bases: TGTGCCAGCAGTCCGGGGGTCGGAACCTACGAGCAGTACTTC.